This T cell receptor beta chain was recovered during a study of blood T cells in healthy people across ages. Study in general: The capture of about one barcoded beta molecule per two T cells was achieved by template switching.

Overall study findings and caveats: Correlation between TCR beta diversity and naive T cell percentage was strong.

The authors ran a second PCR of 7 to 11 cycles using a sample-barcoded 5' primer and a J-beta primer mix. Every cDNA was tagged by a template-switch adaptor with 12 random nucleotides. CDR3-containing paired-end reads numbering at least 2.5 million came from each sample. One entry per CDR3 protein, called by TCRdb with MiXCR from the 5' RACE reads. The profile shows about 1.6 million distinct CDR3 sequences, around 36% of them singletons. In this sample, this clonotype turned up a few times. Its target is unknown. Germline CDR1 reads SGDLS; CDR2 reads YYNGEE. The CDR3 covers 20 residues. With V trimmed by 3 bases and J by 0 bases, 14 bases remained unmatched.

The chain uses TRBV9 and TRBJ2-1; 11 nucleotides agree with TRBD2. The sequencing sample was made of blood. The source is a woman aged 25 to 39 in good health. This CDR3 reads CASSGVTSGAYKSSYNEQFF. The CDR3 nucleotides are TGTGCCAGCAGCGGGGTGACTAGCGGGGCTTATAAGAGCTCCTACAATGAGCAGTTCTTC.